The 5 T cell receptor beta chains below come from one sample, sequenced in a study of shared T cell receptors in the human thymus. Assay used: immunoSEQ multiplex PCR; TCRdb lists only in-frame clones, some missing. The sample holds around 730,000 clones, roughly 85% seen once. The sample also formed part of further work on human thymus T cells.

The source material was thymocytes. These receptors all stem from a girl less than two years old with a congenital heart defect.

The rearrangement uses TRBV10-3 and TRBJ2-7; 11 bases align to TRBD2. CDR3 length equals 17 residues. V trimming: 5 bases; J trimming: 2 bases; junction bases outside the gene matches: 11. CDR1 is ENHRY and CDR2 is SYGVKD in the germline V gene. The CDR3 region is CAISTLAGGPHPYEQYF. The CDR3, as DNA: TGTGCCATCAGTACCCTAGCGGGGGGCCCTCATCCCTACGAGCAGTACTTC.

The V call is TRBV12-5, the J call TRBJ1-4, with D perhaps TRBD1 (5 bases). Germline V gene data show CDR1 as LGHNT and CDR2 as FRNRAP. The CDR3 spans 13 residues. V dropped 6 bases and J dropped 4 bases, with 9 bases sitting between them. CDR3 bases: TGTGCTAGTGGCGACAGTCGTAATGAAAAACTGTTTTTT. Protein product: CASGDSRNEKLFF. Variable domain in full (rest from reference TRBV12-5 and TRBJ1-4): DARVTQTPRHKVTEMGQEVTMRCQPILGHNTVFWYRQTMMQGLELLAYFRNRAPLDDSGMPKDRFSAEMPDATLATLKIQPSEPRDSAVYFCASGDSRNEKLFFGSGTQLSVL.

V gene TRBV27 combines with J gene TRBJ2-5; possible D gene TRBD1, 5 bases. The germline V gene has CDR1 MNHEY and CDR2 SMNVEV (reference sequence). Trimming took off 1 base at V and 2 bases at J, with 11 bases between the two ends. The CDR3 has 15 amino acids. CDR3 residues: CASSLWTDRQETQYF. CDR3 DNA: TGTGCCAGCAGTTTATGGACCGACAGACAAGAGACCCAGTACTTC.

The J gene is TRBJ1-1, the V gene TRBV7-4; D may be TRBD1 (6 bases). Germline CDR1 SGHVT, CDR2 SQSDAQ. The CDR3 has 14 residues. Trimming pared 2 bases from V and 6 bases from J, leaving 13 bases between. The CDR3: CASSLKSGEPEAFF. The CDR3 DNA is TGTGCCAGCAGCTTAAAATCAGGGGAACCTGAAGCTTTCTTT.

The chain links TRBV5-6 to TRBJ1-1; TRBD1 aligns across 11 bases. The CDR3 has 16 residues. The trim removed 4 bases at V and 1 base at J, leaving 6 bases unmatched. Per germline, CDR1 SGHDT and CDR2 YYEEEE. The CDR3 spells CASSPDRGLTNTEAFF. The CDR3 region has the DNA TGTGCCAGCAGCCCGGACAGGGGGCTGACGAACACTGAAGCTTTCTTT. The full variable domain, its missing parts supplied by reference TRBV5-6 and TRBJ1-1, is DAGVTQSPTHLIKTRGQQVTLRCSPKSGHDTVSWYQQALGQGPQFIFQYYEEEERQRGNFPDRFSGHQFPNYSSELNVNALLLGDSALYLCASSPDRGLTNTEAFFGQGTRLTVV.